A single sample is the source of the 25 T cell receptor beta chains below, sequenced in a study of monozygotic twins with inflammatory bowel disease. TCRdb reworked the 5' RACE reads into one entry per CDR3 protein, no DNA. The data include around 380,000 distinct CDR3 sequences; the top ten clones carry around 2.4%. Sequenced material: blood. These receptors all come from a human donor with ulcerative colitis or Crohn's disease, or a healthy co-twin of an affected twin (not recorded which).

This chain uses TRBV10-3 with TRBJ2-5. The germline CDR1 and CDR2 sequences are ENHRY and SYGVKD. This CDR3 has 11 residues. This CDR3 reads CAISDQETQYF.

The CDR3 sequence is CASGTGTANYGYTF. The rearrangement links TRBV18 to TRBJ1-2; TCRdb outputs TRBD1, but without DNA this stays unchecked. This CDR3 has 14 amino acids. Germline CDR1 is KGHSH and CDR2 is LQKENI.

The rearrangement joins TRBV28 to TRBJ1-1. Germline assignment: CDR1 MDHEN and CDR2 SYDVKM. This CDR3 region has 15 residues. The CDR3 is CASSLGTAVGTEAFF.

The CDR3 region is CASSLHRNYGYTF. The chain employs TRBV5-6 and TRBJ1-2. This CDR3 is built from 13 residues. Germline assignment: CDR1 SGHDT and CDR2 YYEEEE.

The genes are TRBV6-2 or TRBV6-3 and TRBJ1-5; the TRBD1 assignment by TCRdb is unverifiable without DNA. The CDR3 length is 15 residues. CDR1 is MNHEY and CDR2 is SVGEGT in the germline V gene. CDR3 residues: CASSQPGTDFQPQHF.

This chain uses TRBV5-1 with TRBJ2-5; no DNA is available, so the TRBD2 call from TCRdb remains unchecked. CDR1 is SGHRS and CDR2 is YFSETQ in the germline V gene. CDR3 length equals 17 residues. CDR3: CASSFGGPSLITETQYF. Drawing the rest from reference TRBV5-1 and TRBJ2-5, the complete variable domain is KAGVTQTPRYLIKTRGQQVTLSCSPISGHRSVSWYQQTPGQGLQFLFEYFSETQRNKGNFPGRFSGRQFSNSRSEMNVSTLELGDSALYLCASSFGGPSLITETQYFGPGTRLLVL.

This CDR3 is CASRTEGDYEQYF. This chain connects TRBV7-9 to TRBJ2-7. CDR3 length equals 13 residues. The V gene's germline CDR1 is SEHNR and CDR2 FQNEAQ (reference sequence). The complete variable domain, with remaining parts taken from reference TRBV7-9 and TRBJ2-7, reads DTGVSQNPRHKITKRGQNVTFRCDPISEHNRLYWYRQTLGQGPEFLTYFQNEAQLEKSRLLSDRFSAERPKGSFSTLEIQRTEQGDSAMYLCASRTEGDYEQYFGPGTRLTVT.

This chain connects TRBV16 to TRBJ1-1. From germline, CDR1 is KGHSY and CDR2 FQNENV. The CDR3 covers 15 residues. CDR3 sequence reads: CASSHSKRVNTEAFF.

V gene TRBV12-3 or TRBV12-4 combines with J gene TRBJ1-4. CDR3 length: 14 residues. The CDR3: CASSLAGSNEKLLF.

The chain combines TRBV6-5 with TRBJ2-1; TCRdb reports TRBD2, a call that lacks DNA to check it against. The V gene's germline CDR1 is MNHEY and CDR2 SVGAGI. The CDR3 has 12 residues. This chain's CDR3 is CASGLPAGKQFF.

The chain has TRBV5-1 and TRBJ2-5; TCRdb designates TRBD1, a call that cannot be tested without DNA. The V gene's germline CDR1 is SGHRS and CDR2 YFSETQ. This CDR3 region has 15 residues. CDR3 in amino acids: CASRHGTGWSETQYF.

The chain couples TRBV20-1 to TRBJ2-7; TCRdb's D call, TRBD2, is unchecked because there is no DNA. Germline-derived CDR1 and CDR2 are DFQATT and SNEGSKA (reference sequence). The CDR3 is made up of 15 amino acids. CDR3 in amino acids: CSAKRLAEISYEQYF.

The CDR3 region is CASSEGLALRGTQYF. The chain combines TRBV6-1 with TRBJ2-3. The CDR3 is 15 amino acids. In germline, CDR1 is MNHNS, CDR2 SASEGT.

The chain carries TRBV28 and TRBJ2-1; the D call from TCRdb, TRBD2, cannot be confirmed without DNA. The length of the CDR3 is 16 residues. CDR1 and CDR2 (germline): MDHEN, SYDVKM. The CDR3 region is CASSLTGLAGAFEQFF. Complete variable domain (other parts from reference TRBV28 and TRBJ2-1): DVKVTQSSRYLVKRTGEKVFLECVQDMDHENMFWYRQDPGLGLRLIYFSYDVKMKEKGDIPEGYSVSREKKERFSLILESASTNQTSMYLCASSLTGLAGAFEQFFGPGTRLTVL.

The chain recombines TRBV11-2 with TRBJ2-5; TCRdb designates TRBD2, a call that cannot be tested without DNA. The germline gives CDR1 SGHAT, CDR2 FQNNGV. This CDR3 region has 17 residues. The CDR3 here is CASSPGLAGGVWETQYF.

This chain joins TRBV20-1 and TRBJ1-5; the TCRdb D gene call, TRBD1, has no DNA to confirm it. CDR1 and CDR2 (germline): DFQATT, SNEGSKA (reference sequence). The CDR3 length is 19 residues. CDR3 protein: CSARALRDRWAPSNQPQHF.

The CDR3 reads CASSSTPGGGTEAFF. The V gene is TRBV19, the J gene TRBJ1-1; the D gene TCRdb calls, TRBD1, cannot be checked with no DNA. Per the germline V gene, CDR1 is LNHDA and CDR2 is SQIVND (reference sequence). The CDR3 runs to 15 residues.

This chain uses TRBV28 with TRBJ1-5. Germline-derived CDR1 and CDR2 are MDHEN and SYDVKM. The CDR3 consists of 19 residues. Here the CDR3 reads CASRNLGTWEGVSSQPQHF.

The chain recombines TRBV20-1 with TRBJ1-2; the D call from TCRdb, TRBD1, cannot be confirmed without DNA. Germline V CDR1 and CDR2: DFQATT, SNEGSKA (reference sequence). The CDR3 totals 13 residues. CDR3 region: CSARTQGAAGYTF.

The chain recombines TRBV7-2 with TRBJ2-7; TCRdb calls TRBD2, which cannot be checked without DNA. This CDR3 is built from 18 residues. Germline CDR1 SGHTA, CDR2 FQGNSA. This chain's CDR3 is CASSFAGLANWASYEQYF. The whole variable domain, filled in from reference TRBV7-2 and TRBJ2-7, reads GAGVSQSPSNKVTEKGKDVELRCDPISGHTALYWYRQSLGQGLEFLIYFQGNSAPDKSGLPSDRFSAERTGGSVSTLTIQRTQQEDSAVYLCASSFAGLANWASYEQYFGPGTRLTVT.

The chain combines TRBV4-3 with TRBJ2-7; the TRBD1 assignment by TCRdb is unverifiable without DNA. The CDR3 consists of 15 residues. Per germline, CDR1 LGHNA and CDR2 YSLEER. The CDR3 loop is CASSQELRQGHEQYF.

The rearrangement links TRBV20-1 to TRBJ2-7; TCRdb picks TRBD1, but there is no DNA to check that call. The CDR3 spans 12 residues. CDR1 and CDR2 from the germline V gene are DFQATT and SNEGSKA (reference sequence). The chain's CDR3 is CSQGKGGYEQYF.

The chain couples TRBV30 to TRBJ2-2. The CDR3 runs to 13 residues. Germline V gives CDR1 GTSNPN, CDR2 SVGIG (reference sequence). The CDR3 here is CAWSWSNTGELFF.

This chain links TRBV5-1 with TRBJ2-1. This CDR3 contains 17 residues. Germline CDR1 SGHRS, CDR2 YFSETQ. The chain's CDR3 is CASSFGLAGWSYNEQFF.

V is TRBV29-1 and J is TRBJ1-2; TCRdb reports TRBD1, a call that lacks DNA to check it against. This CDR3 region has 14 residues. Germline assignment: CDR1 SQVTM and CDR2 ANQGSEA. CDR3: CSVEEGGTASGYTF.